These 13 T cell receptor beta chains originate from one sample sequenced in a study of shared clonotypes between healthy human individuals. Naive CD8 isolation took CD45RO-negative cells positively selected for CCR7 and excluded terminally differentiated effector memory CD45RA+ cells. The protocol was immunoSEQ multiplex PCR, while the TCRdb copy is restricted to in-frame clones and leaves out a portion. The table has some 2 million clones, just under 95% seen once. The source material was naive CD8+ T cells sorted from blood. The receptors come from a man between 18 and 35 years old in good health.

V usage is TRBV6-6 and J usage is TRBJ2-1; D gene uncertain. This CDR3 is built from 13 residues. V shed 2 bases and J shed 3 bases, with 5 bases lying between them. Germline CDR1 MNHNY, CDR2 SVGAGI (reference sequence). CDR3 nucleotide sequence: TGTGCCAGCAGTTACCTTGACTACAATGAGCAGTTCTTC. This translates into CASSYLDYNEQFF.

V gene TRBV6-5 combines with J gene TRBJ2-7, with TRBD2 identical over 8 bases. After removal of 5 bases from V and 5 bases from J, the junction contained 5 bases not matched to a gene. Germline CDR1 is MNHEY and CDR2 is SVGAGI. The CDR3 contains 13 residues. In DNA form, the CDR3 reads TGTGCCAGCAGTCGGGAGGGCCTCCACGAGCAGTACTTC. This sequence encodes CASSREGLHEQYF.

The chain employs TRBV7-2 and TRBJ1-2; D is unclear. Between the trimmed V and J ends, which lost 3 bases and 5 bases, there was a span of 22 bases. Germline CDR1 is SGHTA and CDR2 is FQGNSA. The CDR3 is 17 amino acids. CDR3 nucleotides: TGTGCCAGCAGCTTGATCTCTCGGGGTGCAACCCTTTATGGCTACACCTTC. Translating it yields CASSLISRGATLYGYTF.

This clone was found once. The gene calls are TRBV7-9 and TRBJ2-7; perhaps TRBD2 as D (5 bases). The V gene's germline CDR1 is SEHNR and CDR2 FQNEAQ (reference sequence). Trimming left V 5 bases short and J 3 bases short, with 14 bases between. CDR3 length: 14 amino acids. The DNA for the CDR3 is TGTGCCAGCAGCGCGGACTCCTCCGTCTACGAGCAGTACTTC. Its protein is CASSADSSVYEQYF. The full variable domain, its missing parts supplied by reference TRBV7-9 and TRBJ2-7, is DTGVSQNPRHKITKRGQNVTFRCDPISEHNRLYWYRQTLGQGPEFLTYFQNEAQLEKSRLLSDRFSAERPKGSFSTLEIQRTEQGDSAMYLCASSADSSVYEQYFGPGTRLTVT.

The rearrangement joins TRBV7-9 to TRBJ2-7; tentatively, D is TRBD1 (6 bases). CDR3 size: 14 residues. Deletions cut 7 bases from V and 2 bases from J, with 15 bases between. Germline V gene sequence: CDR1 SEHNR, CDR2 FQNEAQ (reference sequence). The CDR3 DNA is TGTGCCAGCACCCCCCCAGGGGATCCCTACGAGCAGTACTTC. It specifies CASTPPGDPYEQYF.

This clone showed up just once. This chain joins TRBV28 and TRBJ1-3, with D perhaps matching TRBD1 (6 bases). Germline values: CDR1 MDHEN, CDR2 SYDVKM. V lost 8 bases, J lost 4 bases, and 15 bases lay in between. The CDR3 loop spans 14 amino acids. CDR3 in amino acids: CASDEGGPGNTIYF. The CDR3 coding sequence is TGTGCCAGCGACGAGGGGGGCCCCGGAAACACCATATATTTT.

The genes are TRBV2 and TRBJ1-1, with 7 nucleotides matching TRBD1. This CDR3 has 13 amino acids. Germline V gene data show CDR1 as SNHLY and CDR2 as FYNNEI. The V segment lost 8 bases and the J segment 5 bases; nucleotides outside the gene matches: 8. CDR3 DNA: TGTGCCAGCCGGTTAGGGACAGAAACTGAAGCTTTCTTT. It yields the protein CASRLGTETEAFF. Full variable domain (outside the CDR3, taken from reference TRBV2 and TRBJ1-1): EPEVTQTPSHQVTQMGQEVILRCVPISNHLYFYWYRQILGQKVEFLVSFYNNEISEKSEIFDDQFSVERPDGSNFTLKIRSTKLEDSAMYFCASRLGTETEAFFGQGTRLTVV.

CDR3 DNA: TGTGCCAGCAGCTTCTCCCCTAGCGGGGGGTACAATGAGCAGTTCTTC. This sequence encodes CASSFSPSGGYNEQFF. The chain has TRBV7-9 and TRBJ2-1, with 11 bases aligning to TRBD2. V lost 3 bases to trimming and J lost 4 bases; unmatched junction nucleotides: 5. This CDR3 is 16 amino acids long. The germline V gene encodes CDR1 SEHNR and CDR2 FQNEAQ (reference sequence). The full variable domain, its missing parts supplied by reference TRBV7-9 and TRBJ2-1, is DTGVSQNPRHKITKRGQNVTFRCDPISEHNRLYWYRQTLGQGPEFLTYFQNEAQLEKSRLLSDRFSAERPKGSFSTLEIQRTEQGDSAMYLCASSFSPSGGYNEQFFGPGTRLTVL.

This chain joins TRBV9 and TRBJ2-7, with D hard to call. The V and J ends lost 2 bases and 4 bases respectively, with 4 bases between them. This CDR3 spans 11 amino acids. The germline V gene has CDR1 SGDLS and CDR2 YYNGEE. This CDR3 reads CASSVRYEQYF. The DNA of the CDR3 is TGTGCCAGCAGCGTTCGGTACGAGCAGTACTTC. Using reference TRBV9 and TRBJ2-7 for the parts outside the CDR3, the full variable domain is DSGVTQTPKHLITATGQRVTLRCSPRSGDLSVYWYQQSLDQGLQFLIQYYNGEERAKGNILERFSAQQFPDLHSELNLSSLELGDSALYFCASSVRYEQYFGPGTRLTVT.

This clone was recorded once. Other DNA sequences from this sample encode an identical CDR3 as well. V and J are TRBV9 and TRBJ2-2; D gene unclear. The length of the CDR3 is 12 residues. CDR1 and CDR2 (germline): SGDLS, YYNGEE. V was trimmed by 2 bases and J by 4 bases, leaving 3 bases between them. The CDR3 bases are TGTGCCAGCAGCGTTTCCACCGGGGAGCTGTTTTTT. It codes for CASSVSTGELFF.

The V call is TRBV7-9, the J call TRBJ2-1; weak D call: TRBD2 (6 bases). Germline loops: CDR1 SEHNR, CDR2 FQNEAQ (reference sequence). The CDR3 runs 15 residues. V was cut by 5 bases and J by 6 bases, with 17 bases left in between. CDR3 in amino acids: CASSPPVRGVNEQFF. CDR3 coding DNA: TGTGCCAGCAGCCCCCCGGTGCGGGGTGTCAATGAGCAGTTCTTC. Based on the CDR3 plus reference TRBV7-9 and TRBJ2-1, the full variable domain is DTGVSQNPRHKITKRGQNVTFRCDPISEHNRLYWYRQTLGQGPEFLTYFQNEAQLEKSRLLSDRFSAERPKGSFSTLEIQRTEQGDSAMYLCASSPPVRGVNEQFFGPGTRLTVL.

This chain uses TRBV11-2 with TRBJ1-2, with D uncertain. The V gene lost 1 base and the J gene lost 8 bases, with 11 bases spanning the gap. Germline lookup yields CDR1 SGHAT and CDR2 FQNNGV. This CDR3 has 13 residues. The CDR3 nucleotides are TGTGCCAGCAGCTTAGTTGTCGGAGGCGGCTACACCTTC. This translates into CASSLVVGGGYTF. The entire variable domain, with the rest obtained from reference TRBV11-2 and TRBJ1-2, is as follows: EAGVAQSPRYKIIEKRQSVAFWCNPISGHATLYWYQQILGQGPKLLIQFQNNGVVDDSQLPKDRFSAERLKGVDSTLKIQPAKLEDSAVYLCASSLVVGGGYTFGSGTRLTVV.

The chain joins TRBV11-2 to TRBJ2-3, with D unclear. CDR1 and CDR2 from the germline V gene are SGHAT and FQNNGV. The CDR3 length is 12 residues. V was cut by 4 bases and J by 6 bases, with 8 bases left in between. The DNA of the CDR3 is TGTGCCAGCAGCTCTAACTCGGATACGCAGTATTTT. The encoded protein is CASSSNSDTQYF.